This TCR beta chain was recorded in a study of T cells after posttransplantation cyclophosphamide. The study, taken as a whole, reports: Later post-transplant blood repertoires were often dominated by donor CD8+ memory clones.

TCRdb keeps only in-frame clones here, not all; method: immunoSEQ multiplex PCR. The profile covers a few thousand clones, with about two thirds appearing a single time and around 16% taken by the ten largest. Germline V gene lookup returns CDR1 SGDLS and CDR2 YYNGEE. Losses at the gene ends were 4 bases for V and 4 bases for J; bases not matched to a gene: 10. The CDR3 length is 17 residues. Peripheral blood was collected from the related graft donor on the marrow donation day. Points on this clone: What it recognizes is unknown.

The chain carries TRBV9 and TRBJ2-6; 8 nucleotides line up with TRBD1. This TCR was sampled from a woman aged 55-70 years in good health, CMV-negative, and a related stem cell transplant donor. Sequenced sample: memory CD8+ T cells sorted from blood. The CDR3 region has the DNA TGTGCCAGCAGCCCTGGACAGGGAGGTGCCGGGGCCAACGTCCTGACTTTC. Protein sequence: CASSPGQGGAGANVLTF.